In this sample, the clone carrying this T cell receptor (beta chain) turned up many times. Its antigen remains unidentified. For TCRbeta, the library was prepared with unique molecular identifiers. TCRdb recomputed calls from the PCR reads with MiXCR, one row per CDR3 protein. Among around 440,000 distinct CDR3 sequences, over 9.5% were seen once, and the ten largest hold roughly 2.1%. With 10 bases removed from V and 8 bases from J, the gap between germline ends came to 15 bases. CDR3 length: 12 amino acids. Germline CDR1 MDHEN, CDR2 SYDVKM. The data are from a study of T-cell reconstitution after alpha-beta-depleted transplantation in children. Study-wide results and caveats: For some patients, TCRbeta diversity was high at day 60 because of recipient T cells and thymic progenitors that survived. At around two months after transplant, the alpha-beta T cells were reportedly derived from several hundred expanded clones that came from non-depleted graft cells.

The origin of this receptor is a child under 10 years old with inherited bone marrow failure, due to receive a stem cell transplant. The genes are TRBV28 and TRBJ2-1; the D gene is possibly TRBD2 (6 bases). This specimen consisted of PBMCs, obtained before TCRalphabeta/CD19-depleted stem cell transplant. The CDR3 is CAIRSGWDEQFF. In nucleotides, the CDR3 is TGTGCCATCCGTAGCGGATGGGATGAGCAGTTCTTC. Variable domain in full (rest from reference TRBV28 and TRBJ2-1): DVKVTQSSRYLVKRTGEKVFLECVQDMDHENMFWYRQDPGLGLRLIYFSYDVKMKEKGDIPEGYSVSREKKERFSLILESASTNQTSMYLCAIRSGWDEQFFGPGTRLTVL.